These T cell receptor beta chains were read from a single sample in a study of neurological immune-mediated disorders. TCRdb reanalysed the 5' RACE reads using MiXCR and keeps one entry per CDR3 protein. In the table there are under 60,000 distinct CDR3 sequences, around 3.3% of which are singletons. The sequenced sample was PBMCs. These TCRs come from a man aged 40-49 years with multiple sclerosis. CDR3s include the opening cysteine and the closing phenylalanine or tryptophan. D genes are given only for firm matches. Clone size, where shown, is once, few, many, or a class for clones that have expanded.

v_gene	d_gene	j_gene	abundance	CDR3nt	CDR3aa
TRBV7-6	.	TRBJ1-3	many	TGTGCCAGCAGGAGGGGATCTGGAAACACCATATATTTT	CASRRGSGNTIYF
TRBV5-1	.	TRBJ1-2	many	TGCGCCAGCAGCCGCGACAGGCATGGCTACACCTTC	CASSRDRHGYTF
TRBV5-5	.	TRBJ2-2	many	TGTGCCAGCAGTGGGTGGCCGGTGGGCACCGGGGAGCTGTTTTTT	CASSGWPVGTGELFF
TRBV6-1	TRBD2	TRBJ2-5	many	TGTGCCAGCAGGCCCAGCGGGGTCGTCGGGACCCAGTACTTC	CASRPSGVVGTQYF
TRBV6-5	.	TRBJ1-5	many	TGTGCCAGCAGTTACTCGATGGGGGCCCGCGACCAGCATTTT	CASSYSMGARDQHF
TRBV29-1	.	TRBJ2-7	few	TGCAGCGTTGAAGATGTTCGGCGGGACTACGAGCAGTACTTC	CSVEDVRRDYEQYF
TRBV10-3	.	TRBJ2-5	many	TGTGCCATCAGTGATCCGGGAAAGCAAGAGACCCAGTACTTC	CAISDPGKQETQYF
TRBV5-1	TRBD2	TRBJ2-7	many	TGCGCCAGCAGCGCGGGGGGGCCCTACGAGCAGTACTTC	CASSAGGPYEQYF
TRBV6-6	.	TRBJ1-6	.	TGTGCCAGCAGTTACCGGGGAGGAGACCGCAATTCACCCCTCAACTTT	CASSYRGGDRNSPLNF
TRBV7-7	.	TRBJ2-2	many	TGTGCTAGCAGTTTCGACTGGGACACCGGGGAGCTGTTTTTT	CASSFDWDTGELFF
TRBV10-3	.	TRBJ2-7	many	TGTGCCACCCTTAGGACGGAAACCTACGAGCAGTACTTC	CATLRTETYEQYF
TRBV20-1	.	TRBJ1-5	.	TGCAGTGCTAGAGAAGGTAGTAGGGCAAATCAGCCCCAGCATTTT	CSAREGSRANQPQHF
TRBV7-9	.	TRBJ2-5	many	TGTGCCAGCTCCTGGGGCGGTGGCCAAGAGACCCAGTACTTC	CASSWGGGQETQYF
TRBV24-1	TRBD1	TRBJ2-1	many	TGTGCCACCAGCTGGACAGGGGGGTTCAATGAGCAGTTCTTC	CATSWTGGFNEQFF
TRBV2	.	TRBJ1-2	many	TGTGCCAGCAGTGAGACAGTCGATGGCTACACCTTC	CASSETVDGYTF
TRBV5-5	TRBD1	TRBJ2-1	many	TGTGCCAGCAGTCGGGACAGGGGTCGCAATGAGCAGTTCTTC	CASSRDRGRNEQFF
TRBV28	.	TRBJ1-5	many	TGTGCCAGCAGTCTTAATCAGCCCCAGAATTTT	CASSLNQPQNF
TRBV3-1	.	TRBJ2-5	medium-sized	TGTGCCAGCAGCCAAGACCAAGAGACCCAGTACTTC	CASSQDQETQYF
TRBV20-1	.	TRBJ2-7	many	TGCAGTGCTAGTATAACCTACGAGCAGTACTTC	CSASITYEQYF
TRBV6-5	.	TRBJ1-5	.	TGTGCCAGCAGTTACGGGGGAAATCAGCCCCAGAATTTT	CASSYGGNQPQNF
TRBV20-1	TRBD1	TRBJ1-2	many	TGCAGTGCCACAGGGGTCTATGGCTACACCTTC	CSATGVYGYTF
TRBV5-1	.	TRBJ1-5	many	TGCGCCAGCAGCTTGGAGCCCAATCAGCCCCAGCATTTT	CASSLEPNQPQHF
TRBV20-1	.	TRBJ2-7	many	TGCAGTGCTAGAGCCCTCTCGGCCAGTTCCTACGAGCAGTACTTC	CSARALSASSYEQYF
TRBV12-3/TRBV12-4	.	TRBJ1-2	many	TGTGCCAGCAGTTTAGATACAGGGTTAAATGGCTACACCTTC	CASSLDTGLNGYTF
TRBV6-1	.	TRBJ1-1	many	TGTGCCGGTGGGAACACTGAAGCTTTCTTT	CAGGNTEAFF
TRBV3-1	.	TRBJ1-1	many	TGTGCCAGCAGCACCCAGGAGGTGGCGGACACTGAAGCTTTCTTT	CASSTQEVADTEAFF
TRBV12-3/TRBV12-4	.	TRBJ2-3	many	TGTGCCAGCAGATCGGGTAGGATGGCAGATACGCAGTATTTT	CASRSGRMADTQYF
TRBV10-2	.	TRBJ1-4	many	TGCGCCAGCAGTGTCCGTGCGGGAGTCAGTTCCCGAAAACTGTTTTTT	CASSVRAGVSSRKLFF
TRBV11-2	TRBD2	TRBJ2-7	many	TGTGCCAGCAGCTTCGACCTAGCGGGGGGGCGCGAGCAGTACTTC	CASSFDLAGGREQYF
TRBV7-2	TRBD1	TRBJ2-5	many	TGTGCCAGCAGCGTACAGGGGAACCGCCAAGAGACCCAGTACTTC	CASSVQGNRQETQYF
TRBV21-1	.	TRBJ2-6	many	TGTGCCATCGATCGCACCGGGACAGGCTCTGGGGCCAACGTCCTGACTTTC	CAIDRTGTGSGANVLTF
TRBV20-1	.	TRBJ2-1	many	TGCAGTGCTAGCCCCAAGGGGATAAGGTCCTACAATGAGCAGTTCTTC	CSASPKGIRSYNEQFF
TRBV5-1	.	TRBJ1-1	many	TGCGCCAGCTCTAACAGGCCCGCTTTCTTT	CASSNRPAFF
TRBV29-1	.	TRBJ2-4	many	TGCAGCGTGATGGGGGTGTTCCGGGGCGACATTCAGTACTTC	CSVMGVFRGDIQYF
TRBV3-1	.	TRBJ2-6	many	TGTGCCAGCAGTTCGAACCGCGGGACAGTGACATCTCTTGGGGCCAACGTCCTGACTTTC	CASSSNRGTVTSLGANVLTF
TRBV12-3/TRBV12-4	.	TRBJ1-3	many	TGTGCCAGCAGTTTAGCGGCAGCTCTCATCTCTGGAAACACCATATATTTT	CASSLAAALISGNTIYF
TRBV5-1	TRBD1	TRBJ1-6	.	TGCGCCAGCAGCCGATCGGGACAGGATAATTCACCCCTCCACTTT	CASSRSGQDNSPLHF
TRBV5-1	TRBD2	TRBJ2-7	many	TGCGCCAGCAGCTTGGTAGCGGGGTCCACCTACGAGCAGTACTTC	CASSLVAGSTYEQYF
TRBV12-3/TRBV12-4	TRBD1	TRBJ1-5	many	TGTGCCAGCACCCCCGGACAGGGCAGGGGCAATCAGCCCCAGCATTTT	CASTPGQGRGNQPQHF
TRBV6-6	.	TRBJ2-3	many	TGTGCCACCACAGGCGTGAATTTAGATACGCAGTATTTT	CATTGVNLDTQYF
TRBV12-3/TRBV12-4	.	TRBJ2-5	many	TGTGCCAGCCGTCTCGGGGGGCCGGGGGAGACCCAGTACTTC	CASRLGGPGETQYF